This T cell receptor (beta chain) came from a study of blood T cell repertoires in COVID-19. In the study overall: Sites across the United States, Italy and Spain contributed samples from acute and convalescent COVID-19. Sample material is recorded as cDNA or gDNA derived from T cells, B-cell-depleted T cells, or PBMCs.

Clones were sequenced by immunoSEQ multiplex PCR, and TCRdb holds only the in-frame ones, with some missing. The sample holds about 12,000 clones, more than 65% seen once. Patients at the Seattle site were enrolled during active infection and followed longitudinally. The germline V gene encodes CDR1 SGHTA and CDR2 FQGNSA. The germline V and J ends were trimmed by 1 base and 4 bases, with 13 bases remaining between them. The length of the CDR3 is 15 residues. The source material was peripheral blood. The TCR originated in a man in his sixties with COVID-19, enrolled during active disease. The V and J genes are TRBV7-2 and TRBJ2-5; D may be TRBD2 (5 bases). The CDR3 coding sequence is TGTGCCAGCAGCTTAGTTCTAGCCCTCGGAGAGACCCAGTACTTC. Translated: CASSLVLALGETQYF.